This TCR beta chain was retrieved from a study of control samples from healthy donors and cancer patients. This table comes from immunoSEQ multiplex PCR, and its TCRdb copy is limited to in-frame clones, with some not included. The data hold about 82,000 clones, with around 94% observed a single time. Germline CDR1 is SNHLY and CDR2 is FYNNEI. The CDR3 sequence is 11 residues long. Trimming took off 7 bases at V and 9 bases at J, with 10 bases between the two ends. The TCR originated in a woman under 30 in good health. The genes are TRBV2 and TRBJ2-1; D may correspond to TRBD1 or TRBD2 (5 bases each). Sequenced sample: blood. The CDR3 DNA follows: TGTGCCAGCAACCGTGGGGGTGAGCAGTTCTTC. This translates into CASNRGGEQFF.